This TCR beta chain derives from a study of cytomegalovirus exposure and HLA in healthy donors. About the research overall: HLA-typed donors contributed 65 million to 95 million unique TCRs, which were held in an early data release. Study-wide results and limits: Apart from CMV serostatus, no immune exposure information was available. In a later analysis, TCR beta V- and J-gene trimming was associated with a missense DCLRE1C variant. HLA alleles were associated with 16,000 or so TCR beta sequences in a later analysis at 0.05 false discovery rate.

The primer mix had 60 Vbeta and 13 Jbeta primers. The method was immunoSEQ multiplex PCR; TCRdb's version includes in-frame clones alone and lacks a portion of them. Among around 150,000 clones listed, less than 80% were seen once. With regard to this clone: Its cognate antigen is unknown. A junction boundary mismatches the germline segment, possibly from a read error.

The germline CDR1 and CDR2 sequences are LNHDA and SQIVND (reference sequence). The CDR3 consists of 17 residues. The TCR originated in a man aged 35-49 years in good health and CMV-seronegative. Specimen: PBMCs. The genes are TRBV19 and TRBJ2-6; perhaps TRBD1 as D (5 bases). The CDR3 spells CVSSISGSASGANVLTF. The CDR3 region has the DNA TGTGTCAGTAGTATATCAGGGTCTGCCTCTGGGGCCAACGTCCTGACTTTC.